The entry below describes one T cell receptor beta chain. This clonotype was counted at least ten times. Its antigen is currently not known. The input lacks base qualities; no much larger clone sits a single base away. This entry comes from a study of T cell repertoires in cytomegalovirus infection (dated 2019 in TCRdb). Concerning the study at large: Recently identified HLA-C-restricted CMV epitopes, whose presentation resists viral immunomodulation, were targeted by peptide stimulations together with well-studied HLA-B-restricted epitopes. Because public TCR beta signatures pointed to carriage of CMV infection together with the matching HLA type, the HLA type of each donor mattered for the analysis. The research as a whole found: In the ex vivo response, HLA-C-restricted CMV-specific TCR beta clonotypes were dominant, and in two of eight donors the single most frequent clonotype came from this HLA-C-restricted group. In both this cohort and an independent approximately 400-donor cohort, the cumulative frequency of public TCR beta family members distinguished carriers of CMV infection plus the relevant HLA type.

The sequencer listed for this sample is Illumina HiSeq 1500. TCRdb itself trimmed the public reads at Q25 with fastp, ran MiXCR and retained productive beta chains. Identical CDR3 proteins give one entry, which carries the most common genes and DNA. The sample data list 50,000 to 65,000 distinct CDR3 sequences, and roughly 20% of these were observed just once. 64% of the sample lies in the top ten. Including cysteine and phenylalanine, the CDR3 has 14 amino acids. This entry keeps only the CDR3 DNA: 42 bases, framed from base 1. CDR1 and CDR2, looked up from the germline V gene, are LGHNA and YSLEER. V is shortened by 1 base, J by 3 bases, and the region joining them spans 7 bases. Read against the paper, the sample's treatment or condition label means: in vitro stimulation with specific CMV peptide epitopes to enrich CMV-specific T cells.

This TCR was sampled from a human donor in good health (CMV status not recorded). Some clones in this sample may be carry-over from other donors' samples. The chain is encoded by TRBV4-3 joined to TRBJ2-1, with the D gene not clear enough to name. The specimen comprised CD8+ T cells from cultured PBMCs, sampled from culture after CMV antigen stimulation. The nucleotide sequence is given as TGCGCCAGCAGCCAAGGGTTGCTCTACAATGAGCAGTTCTTC. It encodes CASSQGLLYNEQFF.